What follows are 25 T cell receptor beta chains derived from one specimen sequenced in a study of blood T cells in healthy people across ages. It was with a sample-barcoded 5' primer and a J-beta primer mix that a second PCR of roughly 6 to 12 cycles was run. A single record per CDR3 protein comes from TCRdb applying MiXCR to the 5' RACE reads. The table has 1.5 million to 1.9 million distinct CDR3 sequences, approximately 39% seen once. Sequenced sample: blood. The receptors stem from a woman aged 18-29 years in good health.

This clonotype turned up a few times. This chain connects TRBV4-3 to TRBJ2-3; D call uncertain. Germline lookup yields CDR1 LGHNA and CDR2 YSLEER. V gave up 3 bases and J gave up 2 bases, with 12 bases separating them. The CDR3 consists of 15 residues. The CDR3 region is CASSHGRSATDTQYF. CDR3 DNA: TGCGCCAGCAGCCACGGTCGGAGCGCCACAGATACGCAGTATTTT.

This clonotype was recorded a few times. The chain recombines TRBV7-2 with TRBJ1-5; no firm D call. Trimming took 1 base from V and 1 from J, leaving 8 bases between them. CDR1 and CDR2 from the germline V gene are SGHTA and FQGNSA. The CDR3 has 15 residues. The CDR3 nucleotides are TGTGCCAGCAGCTTAGTTGGGGTAAGCAATCAGCCCCAGCATTTT. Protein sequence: CASSLVGVSNQPQHF.

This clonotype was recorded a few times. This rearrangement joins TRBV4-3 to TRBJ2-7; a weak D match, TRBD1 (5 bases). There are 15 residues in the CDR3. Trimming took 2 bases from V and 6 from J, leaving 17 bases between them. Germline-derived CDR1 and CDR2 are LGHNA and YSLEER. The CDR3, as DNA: TGCGCCAGCAGCCAAAACCAGGGAAATGCCGCCGAGCAGTACTTC. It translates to CASSQNQGNAAEQYF.

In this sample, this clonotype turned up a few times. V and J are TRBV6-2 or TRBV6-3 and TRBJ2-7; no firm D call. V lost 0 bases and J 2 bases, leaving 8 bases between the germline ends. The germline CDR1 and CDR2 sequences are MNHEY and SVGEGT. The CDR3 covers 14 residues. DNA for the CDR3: TGTGCCAGCAGTTACTCGGCGAGTACCTACGAGCAGTACTTC. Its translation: CASSYSASTYEQYF.

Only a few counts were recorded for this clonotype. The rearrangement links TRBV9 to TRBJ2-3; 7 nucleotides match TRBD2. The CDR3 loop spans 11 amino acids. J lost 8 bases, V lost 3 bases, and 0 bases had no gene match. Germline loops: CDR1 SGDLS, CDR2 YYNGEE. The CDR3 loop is CASSASGTQYF. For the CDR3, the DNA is TGTGCCAGCAGCGCTAGCGGTACGCAGTATTTT.

CDR3 DNA: TGTGCCAGCACTGACAGCAATGAGCAGTACTTC. Translated: CASTDSNEQYF. V is TRBV28 and J is TRBJ2-5; tentative D call: TRBD1 (5 bases). The CDR3 has 11 residues. The V gene's germline CDR1 is MDHEN and CDR2 SYDVKM. The V gene lost 7 bases and the J gene lost 11 bases, with 14 bases spanning the gap.

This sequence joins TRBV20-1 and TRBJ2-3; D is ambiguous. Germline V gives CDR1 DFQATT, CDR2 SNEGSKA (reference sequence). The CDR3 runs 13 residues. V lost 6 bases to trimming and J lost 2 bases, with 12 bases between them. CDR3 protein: CSAQIGLTDTQYF. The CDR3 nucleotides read TGCAGTGCACAGATAGGTCTCACAGATACGCAGTATTTT.

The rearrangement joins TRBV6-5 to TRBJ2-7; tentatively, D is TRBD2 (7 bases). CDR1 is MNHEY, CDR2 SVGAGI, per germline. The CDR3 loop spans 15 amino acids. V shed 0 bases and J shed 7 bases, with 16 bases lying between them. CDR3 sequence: CASSYSGGGTREQYF. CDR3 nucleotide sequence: TGTGCCAGCAGTTACTCTGGCGGGGGCACTCGGGAGCAGTACTTC.

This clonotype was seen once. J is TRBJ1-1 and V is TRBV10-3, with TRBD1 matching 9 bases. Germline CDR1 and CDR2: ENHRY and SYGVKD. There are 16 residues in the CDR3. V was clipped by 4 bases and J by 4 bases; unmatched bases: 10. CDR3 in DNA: TGTGCCATCAGTGGTTTACAGGGGGCAATGAGCACTGAAGCTTTCTTT. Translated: CAISGLQGAMSTEAFF.

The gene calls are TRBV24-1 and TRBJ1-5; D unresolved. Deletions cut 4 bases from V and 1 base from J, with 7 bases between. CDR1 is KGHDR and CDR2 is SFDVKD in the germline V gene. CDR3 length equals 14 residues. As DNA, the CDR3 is TGTGCCACCAGTGACGGAGGGAGCAATCAGCCCCAGCATTTT. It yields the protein CATSDGGSNQPQHF.

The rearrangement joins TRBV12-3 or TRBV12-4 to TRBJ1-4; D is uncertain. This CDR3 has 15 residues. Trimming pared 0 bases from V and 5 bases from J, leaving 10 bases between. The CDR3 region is CASSLARGVNEKLFF. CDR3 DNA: TGTGCCAGCAGTTTAGCCCGAGGAGTGAATGAAAAACTGTTTTTT.

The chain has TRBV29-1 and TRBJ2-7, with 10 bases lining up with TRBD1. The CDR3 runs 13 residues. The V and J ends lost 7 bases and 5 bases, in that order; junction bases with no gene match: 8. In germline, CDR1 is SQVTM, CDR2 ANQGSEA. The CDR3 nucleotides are TGCAGCGCCTCCCGGGGGACAGGGGACGAGCAGTACTTC. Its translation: CSASRGTGDEQYF.

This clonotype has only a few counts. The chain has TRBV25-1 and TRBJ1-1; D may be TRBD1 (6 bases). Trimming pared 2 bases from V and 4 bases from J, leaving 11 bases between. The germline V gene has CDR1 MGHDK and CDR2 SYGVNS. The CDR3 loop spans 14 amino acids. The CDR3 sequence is CASSELGGGTEAFF. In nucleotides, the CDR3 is TGTGCCAGCAGTGAACTGGGGGGCGGCACTGAAGCTTTCTTT.

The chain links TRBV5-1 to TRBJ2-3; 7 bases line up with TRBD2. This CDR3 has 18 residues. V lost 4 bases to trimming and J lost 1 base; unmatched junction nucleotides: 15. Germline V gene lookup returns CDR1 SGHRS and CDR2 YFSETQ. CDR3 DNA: TGCGCCAGCAGCAACTCGGGAGGCAGGGCTGTGGGCACAGATACGCAGTATTTT. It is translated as CASSNSGGRAVGTDTQYF. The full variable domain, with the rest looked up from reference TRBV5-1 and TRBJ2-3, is KAGVTQTPRYLIKTRGQQVTLSCSPISGHRSVSWYQQTPGQGLQFLFEYFSETQRNKGNFPGRFSGRQFSNSRSEMNVSTLELGDSALYLCASSNSGGRAVGTDTQYFGPGTRLTVL.

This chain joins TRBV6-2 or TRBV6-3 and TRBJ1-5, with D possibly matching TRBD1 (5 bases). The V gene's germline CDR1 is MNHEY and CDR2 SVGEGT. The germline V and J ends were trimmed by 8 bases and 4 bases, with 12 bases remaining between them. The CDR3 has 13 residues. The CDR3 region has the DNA TGTGCCAGCGGGGGGTACGGGAATCAGCCCCAGCATTTT. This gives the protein CASGGYGNQPQHF.

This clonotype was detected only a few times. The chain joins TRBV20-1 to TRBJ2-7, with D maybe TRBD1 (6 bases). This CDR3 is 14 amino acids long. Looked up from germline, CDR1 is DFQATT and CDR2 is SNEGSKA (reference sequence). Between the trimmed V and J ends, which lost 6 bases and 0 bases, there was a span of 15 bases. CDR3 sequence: CSATDGTLSYEQYF. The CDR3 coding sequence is TGCAGTGCAACTGACGGGACACTCTCCTACGAGCAGTACTTC.

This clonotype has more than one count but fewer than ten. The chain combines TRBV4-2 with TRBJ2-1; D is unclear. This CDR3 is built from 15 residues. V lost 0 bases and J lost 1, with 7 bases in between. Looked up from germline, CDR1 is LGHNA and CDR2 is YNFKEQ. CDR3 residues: CASSQDEASYNEQFF. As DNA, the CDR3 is TGTGCCAGCAGCCAAGACGAGGCTTCCTACAATGAGCAGTTCTTC.

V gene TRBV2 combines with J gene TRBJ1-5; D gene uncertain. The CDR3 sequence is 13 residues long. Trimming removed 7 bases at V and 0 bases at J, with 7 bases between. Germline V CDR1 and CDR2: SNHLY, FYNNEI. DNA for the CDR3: TGTGCCAGCACGTACTATAGCAATCAGCCCCAGCATTTT. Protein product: CASTYYSNQPQHF.

The CDR3 DNA follows: TGTGCCAGCAGCCAAGCTCCAGGGGGCCCCCCCTACAATGAGCAGTTCTTC. Translating it yields CASSQAPGGPPYNEQFF. The genes are TRBV3-1 and TRBJ2-1, with TRBD1 matching 8 bases. CDR1 is LGHDT, CDR2 YNNKEL, per germline (reference sequence). The J segment lost 2 bases and the V segment lost 1 base, leaving 7 bases of the junction unmatched. The length of the CDR3 is 17 residues.

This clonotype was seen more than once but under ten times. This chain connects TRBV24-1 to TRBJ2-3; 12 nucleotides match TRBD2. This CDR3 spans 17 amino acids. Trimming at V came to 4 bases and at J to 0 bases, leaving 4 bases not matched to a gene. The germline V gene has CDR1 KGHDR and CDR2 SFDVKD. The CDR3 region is CATSDPSGRASTDTQYF. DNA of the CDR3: TGTGCCACCAGTGACCCTAGCGGGAGGGCTAGCACAGATACGCAGTATTTT.

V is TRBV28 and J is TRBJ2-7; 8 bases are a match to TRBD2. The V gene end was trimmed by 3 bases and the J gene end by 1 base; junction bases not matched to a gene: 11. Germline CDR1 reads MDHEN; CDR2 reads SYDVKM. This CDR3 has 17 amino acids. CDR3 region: CASSLKLGTSGSYEQYF. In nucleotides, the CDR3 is TGTGCCAGCAGTTTGAAACTCGGAACTAGCGGTTCCTACGAGCAGTACTTC.

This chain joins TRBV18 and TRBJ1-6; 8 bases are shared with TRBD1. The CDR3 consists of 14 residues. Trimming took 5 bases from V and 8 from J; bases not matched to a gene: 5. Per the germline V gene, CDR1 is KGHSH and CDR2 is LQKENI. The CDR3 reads CASSATGVDSPLHF. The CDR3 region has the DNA TGTGCCAGCTCAGCGACAGGGGTTGATTCACCCCTCCACTTT. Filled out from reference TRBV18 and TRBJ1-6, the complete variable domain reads NAGVMQNPRHLVRRRGQEARLRCSPMKGHSHVYWYRQLPEEGLKFMVYLQKENIIDESGMPKERFSAEFPKEGPSILRIQQVVRGDSAAYFCASSATGVDSPLHFGNGTRLTVT.

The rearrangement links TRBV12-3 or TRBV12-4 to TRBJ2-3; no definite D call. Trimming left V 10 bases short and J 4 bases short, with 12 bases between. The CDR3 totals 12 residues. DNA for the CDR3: TGTGCCACCCGTCTCAGTGCAGATACGCAGTATTTT. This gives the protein CATRLSADTQYF.

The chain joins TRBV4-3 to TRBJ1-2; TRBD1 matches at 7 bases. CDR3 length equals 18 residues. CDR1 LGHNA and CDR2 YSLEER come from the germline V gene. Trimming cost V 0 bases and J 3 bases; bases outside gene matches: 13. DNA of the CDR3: TGCGCCAGCAGCCAAGAAGGGACCAGGGGGTGGAACGACTATGGCTACACCTTC. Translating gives CASSQEGTRGWNDYGYTF.

For the CDR3, the DNA is TGCGCCAGCAGCAATAGCGGGGGGATATACAATGAGCAGTTCTTC. Encoded protein: CASSNSGGIYNEQFF. The rearrangement uses TRBV5-1 and TRBJ2-1; 10 bases fit TRBD2. CDR3 length equals 15 residues. CDR1 is SGHRS, CDR2 YFSETQ, per germline. V trimming: 4 bases; J trimming: 4 bases; junction bases outside the gene matches: 5.